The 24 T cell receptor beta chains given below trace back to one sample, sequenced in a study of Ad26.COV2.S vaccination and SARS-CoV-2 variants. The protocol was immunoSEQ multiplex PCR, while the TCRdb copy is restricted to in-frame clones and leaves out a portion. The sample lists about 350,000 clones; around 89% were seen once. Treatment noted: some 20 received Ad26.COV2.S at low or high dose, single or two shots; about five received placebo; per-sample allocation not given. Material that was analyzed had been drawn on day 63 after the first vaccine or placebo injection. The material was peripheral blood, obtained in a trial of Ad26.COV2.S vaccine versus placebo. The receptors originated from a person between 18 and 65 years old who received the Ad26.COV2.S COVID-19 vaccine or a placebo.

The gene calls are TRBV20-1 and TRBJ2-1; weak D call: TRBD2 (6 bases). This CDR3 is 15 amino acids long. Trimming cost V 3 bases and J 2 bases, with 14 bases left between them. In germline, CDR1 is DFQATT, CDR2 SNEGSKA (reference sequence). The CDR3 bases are TGCAGTGCTAGTTTGGAGGGTGGGACCTACAATGAGCAGTTCTTC. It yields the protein CSASLEGGTYNEQFF.

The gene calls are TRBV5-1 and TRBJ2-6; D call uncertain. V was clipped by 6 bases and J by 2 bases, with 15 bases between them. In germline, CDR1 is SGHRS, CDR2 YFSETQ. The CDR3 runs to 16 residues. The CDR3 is CASNDGPGAGANVLTF. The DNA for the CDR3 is TGCGCCAGCAATGACGGCCCGGGCGCTGGGGCCAACGTCCTGACTTTC.

In DNA form, the CDR3 reads TGCGCCAGCAGCCAAGGGGGACTAGCGACCTACAATGAGCAGTTCTTC. Its protein product is CASSQGGLATYNEQFF. V is TRBV4-1 and J is TRBJ2-1; TRBD2 aligns across 10 bases. Germline V lookup: CDR1 MGHRA, CDR2 YSYEKL. J was trimmed by 2 bases and V by 1 base; bases with no gene match: 2. The CDR3 extends over 16 amino acids.

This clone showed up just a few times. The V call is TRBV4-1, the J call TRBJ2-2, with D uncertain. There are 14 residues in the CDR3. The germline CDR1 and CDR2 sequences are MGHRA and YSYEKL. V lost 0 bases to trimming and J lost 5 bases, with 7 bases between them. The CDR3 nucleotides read TGCGCCAGCAGCCAAGATAGGGAAACCGGGGAGCTGTTTTTT. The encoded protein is CASSQDRETGELFF.

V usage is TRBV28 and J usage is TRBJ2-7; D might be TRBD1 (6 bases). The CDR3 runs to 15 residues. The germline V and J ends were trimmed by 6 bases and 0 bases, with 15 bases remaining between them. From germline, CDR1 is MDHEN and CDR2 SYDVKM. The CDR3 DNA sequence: TGTGCCAGCAGCTTGAGGACAGTCTACTCCTACGAGCAGTACTTC. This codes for CASSLRTVYSYEQYF.

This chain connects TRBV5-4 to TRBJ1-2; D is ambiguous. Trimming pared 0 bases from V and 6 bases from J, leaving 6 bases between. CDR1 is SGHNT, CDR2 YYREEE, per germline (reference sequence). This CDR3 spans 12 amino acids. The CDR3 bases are TGTGCCAGCAGCTTGGACACGAATGGCTACACCTTC. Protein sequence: CASSLDTNGYTF. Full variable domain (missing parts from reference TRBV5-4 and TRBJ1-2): ETGVTQSPTHLIKTRGQQVTLRCSSQSGHNTVSWYQQALGQGPQFIFQYYREEENGRGNFPPRFSGLQFPNYSSELNVNALELDDSALYLCASSLDTNGYTFGSGTRLTVV.

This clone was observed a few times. As DNA, the CDR3 is TGCAGCGTTTCCACCTATAGCAATCAGCCCCAGCATTTT. As protein: CSVSTYSNQPQHF. V usage is TRBV29-1 and J usage is TRBJ1-5, with D unresolved. CDR1 is SQVTM and CDR2 is ANQGSEA in the germline V gene. The CDR3 sequence is 13 residues long. Trimming took off 5 bases at V and 0 bases at J, with 8 bases between the two ends.

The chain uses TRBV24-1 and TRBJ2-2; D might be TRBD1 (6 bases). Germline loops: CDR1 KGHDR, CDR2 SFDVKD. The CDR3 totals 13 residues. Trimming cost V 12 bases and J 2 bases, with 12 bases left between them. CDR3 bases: TGTGCCGCACAGGGTCGAAACACCGGGGAGCTGTTTTTT. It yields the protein CAAQGRNTGELFF.

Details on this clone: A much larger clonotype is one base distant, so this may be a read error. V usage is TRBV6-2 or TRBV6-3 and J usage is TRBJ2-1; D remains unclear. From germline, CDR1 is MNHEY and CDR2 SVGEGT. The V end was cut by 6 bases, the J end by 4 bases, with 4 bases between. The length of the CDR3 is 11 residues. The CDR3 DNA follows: TGTGCCAGCAGCAAGTACAATGAGCAGTTCTTC. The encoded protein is CASSKYNEQFF.

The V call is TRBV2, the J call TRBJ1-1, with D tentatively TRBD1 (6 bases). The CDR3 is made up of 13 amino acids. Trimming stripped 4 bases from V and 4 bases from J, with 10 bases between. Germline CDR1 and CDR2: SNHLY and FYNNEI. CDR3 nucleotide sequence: TGTGCCAGCAGTGCAGGGGCCGGCACTGAAGCTTTCTTT. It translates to CASSAGAGTEAFF. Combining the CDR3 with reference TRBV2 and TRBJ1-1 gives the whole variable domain EPEVTQTPSHQVTQMGQEVILRCVPISNHLYFYWYRQILGQKVEFLVSFYNNEISEKSEIFDDQFSVERPDGSNFTLKIRSTKLEDSAMYFCASSAGAGTEAFFGQGTRLTVV.

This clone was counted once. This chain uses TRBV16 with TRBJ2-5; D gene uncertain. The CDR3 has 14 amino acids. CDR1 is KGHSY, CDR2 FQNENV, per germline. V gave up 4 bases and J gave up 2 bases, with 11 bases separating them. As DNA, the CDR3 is TGTGCCAGCAGCCGTTTCCAGGAGCAAGAGACCCAGTACTTC. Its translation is CASSRFQEQETQYF.

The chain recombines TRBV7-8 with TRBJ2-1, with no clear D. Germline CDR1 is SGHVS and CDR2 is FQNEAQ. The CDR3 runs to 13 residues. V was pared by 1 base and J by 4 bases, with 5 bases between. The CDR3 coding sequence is TGTGCCAGCAGCTTAGGAAATTACAATGAGCAGTTCTTC. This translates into CASSLGNYNEQFF.

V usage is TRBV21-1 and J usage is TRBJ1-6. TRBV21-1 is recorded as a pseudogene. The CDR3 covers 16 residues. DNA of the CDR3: TGTGCCAGCAGCAAGGGACCGAGCTCCTATAATTCACCCCTCCACTTT. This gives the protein CASSKGPSSYNSPLHF.

CDR3 sequence: CSVDLRTDTQYF. The DNA for the CDR3 is TGCAGCGTTGATCTTAGGACAGATACGCAGTATTTT. The chain uses TRBV29-1 and TRBJ2-3; no firm D call. The CDR3 is 12 amino acids. The germline CDR1 and CDR2 sequences are SQVTM and ANQGSEA. V lost 3 bases and J lost 3, with 7 bases in between.

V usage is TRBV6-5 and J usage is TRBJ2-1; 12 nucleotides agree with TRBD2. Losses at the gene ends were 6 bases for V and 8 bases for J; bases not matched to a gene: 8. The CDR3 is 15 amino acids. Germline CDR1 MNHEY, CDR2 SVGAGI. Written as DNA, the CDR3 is TGTGCCAGCAGCCACGGGACTAGCGGGCTCTATGAGCAGTTCTTC. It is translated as CASSHGTSGLYEQFF.

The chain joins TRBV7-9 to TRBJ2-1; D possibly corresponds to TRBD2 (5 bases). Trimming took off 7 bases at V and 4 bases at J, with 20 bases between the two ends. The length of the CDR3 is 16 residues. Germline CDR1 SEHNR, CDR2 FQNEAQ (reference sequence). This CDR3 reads CASINPEGPGYNEQFF. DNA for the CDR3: TGTGCCAGCATCAACCCCGAGGGCCCGGGTTACAATGAGCAGTTCTTC.

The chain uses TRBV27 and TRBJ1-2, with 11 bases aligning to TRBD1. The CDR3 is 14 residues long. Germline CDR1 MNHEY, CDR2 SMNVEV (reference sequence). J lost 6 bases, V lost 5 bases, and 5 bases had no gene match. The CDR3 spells CASSRTGGDDGYTF. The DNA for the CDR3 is TGTGCCAGCAGTCGGACAGGGGGCGACGATGGCTACACCTTC.

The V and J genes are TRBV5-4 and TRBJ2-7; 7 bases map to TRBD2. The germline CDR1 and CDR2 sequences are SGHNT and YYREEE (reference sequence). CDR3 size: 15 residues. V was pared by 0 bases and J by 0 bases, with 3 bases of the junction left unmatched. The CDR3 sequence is CASSLGSSGSYEQYF. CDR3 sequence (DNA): TGTGCCAGCAGCTTGGGGTCTAGCGGCTCCTACGAGCAGTACTTC. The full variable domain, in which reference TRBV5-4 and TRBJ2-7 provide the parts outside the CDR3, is ETGVTQSPTHLIKTRGQQVTLRCSSQSGHNTVSWYQQALGQGPQFIFQYYREEENGRGNFPPRFSGLQFPNYSSELNVNALELDDSALYLCASSLGSSGSYEQYFGPGTRLTVT.

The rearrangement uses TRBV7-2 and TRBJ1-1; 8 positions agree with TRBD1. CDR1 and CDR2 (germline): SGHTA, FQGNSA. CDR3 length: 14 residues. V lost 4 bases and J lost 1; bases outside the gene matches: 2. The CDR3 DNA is TGTGCCAGCAGCTATGGACAGGGGAACACTGAAGCTTTCTTT. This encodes CASSYGQGNTEAFF.

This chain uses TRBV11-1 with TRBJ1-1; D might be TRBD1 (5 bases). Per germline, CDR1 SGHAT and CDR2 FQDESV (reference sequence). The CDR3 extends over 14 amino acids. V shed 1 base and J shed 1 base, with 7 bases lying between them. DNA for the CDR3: TGTGCCAGCAGCTTAGATGGGGCGAACACTGAAGCTTTCTTT. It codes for CASSLDGANTEAFF.

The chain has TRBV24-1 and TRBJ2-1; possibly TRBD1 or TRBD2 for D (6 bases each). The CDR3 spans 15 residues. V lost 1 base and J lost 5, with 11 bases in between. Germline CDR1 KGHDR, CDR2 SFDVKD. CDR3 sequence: CATSDFRGQDNEQFF. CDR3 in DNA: TGTGCCACCAGTGATTTTCGGGGGCAGGACAATGAGCAGTTCTTC.

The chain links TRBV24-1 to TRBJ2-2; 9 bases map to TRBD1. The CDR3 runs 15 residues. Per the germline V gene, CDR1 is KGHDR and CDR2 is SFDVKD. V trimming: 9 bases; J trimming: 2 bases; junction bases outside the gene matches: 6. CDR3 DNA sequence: TGTGCCACCCAGCCGGGACAGGGAAACACCGGGGAGCTGTTTTTT. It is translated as CATQPGQGNTGELFF.

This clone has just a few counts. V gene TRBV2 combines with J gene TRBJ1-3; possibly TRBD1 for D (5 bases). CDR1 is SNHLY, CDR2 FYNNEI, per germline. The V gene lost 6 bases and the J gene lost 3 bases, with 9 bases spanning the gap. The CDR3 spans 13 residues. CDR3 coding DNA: TGTGCCAGCAGAAGGGACCATGGAAACACCATATATTTT. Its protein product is CASRRDHGNTIYF.

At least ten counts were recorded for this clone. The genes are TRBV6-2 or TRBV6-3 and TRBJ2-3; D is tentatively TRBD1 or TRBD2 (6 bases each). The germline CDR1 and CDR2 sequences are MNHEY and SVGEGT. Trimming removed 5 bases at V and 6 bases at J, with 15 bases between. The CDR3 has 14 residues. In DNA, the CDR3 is TGTGCCAGCAGTGGCTGGGGGGCGGGCGATACGCAGTATTTT. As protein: CASSGWGAGDTQYF.